A single sample gave rise to the 17 T cell receptor beta chains below, sequenced in a study of control samples from healthy donors and cancer patients. Using immunoSEQ multiplex PCR, the repertoire was profiled, and TCRdb retains in-frame clones only, with some absent. The sample lists roughly 86,000 clones; 90% to 95% were seen once. Sample: blood. The origin of the receptors is a young man in good health.

J is TRBJ2-5 and V is TRBV30, with TRBD2 matching 8 bases. V was clipped by 1 base and J by 3 bases; unmatched bases: 4. CDR3 length equals 14 residues. The germline V gene encodes CDR1 GTSNPN and CDR2 SVGIG (reference sequence). The CDR3 DNA is TGTGCCTGGAGTGGTACTAGCGGAAAAGAGACCCAGTACTTC. It translates to CAWSGTSGKETQYF.

The CDR3: CASSPGLLDSGNTIYF. The DNA for the CDR3 is TGTGCCAGCTCACCAGGGCTGCTTGACTCTGGAAACACCATATATTTT. The V gene is TRBV18, the J gene TRBJ1-3; D is unclear. V lost 2 bases and J lost 0, with 11 bases in between. The germline V gene encodes CDR1 KGHSH and CDR2 LQKENI. The CDR3 loop spans 16 amino acids.

This clone was counted a few times. The J gene is TRBJ1-5, the V gene TRBV7-9, with 7 bases matching TRBD1. The CDR3 sequence is 15 residues long. Germline CDR1 is SEHNR and CDR2 is FQNEAQ (reference sequence). Trimming at V came to 5 bases and at J to 1 base, leaving 5 bases not matched to a gene. CDR3 protein: CASSAQTGSNQPQHF. The DNA for the CDR3 is TGTGCCAGCAGCGCCCAGACAGGGAGCAATCAGCCCCAGCATTTT. Drawing the rest from reference TRBV7-9 and TRBJ1-5, the complete variable domain is DTGVSQNPRHKITKRGQNVTFRCDPISEHNRLYWYRQTLGQGPEFLTYFQNEAQLEKSRLLSDRFSAERPKGSFSTLEIQRTEQGDSAMYLCASSAQTGSNQPQHFGDGTRLSIL.

CDR3 amino acids: CASSARVGDVEQFF. Here the CDR3 DNA reads TGTGCCAGCAGCGCCCGCGTGGGGGACGTTGAGCAGTTCTTC. The chain carries TRBV7-2 and TRBJ2-1, with D tentatively TRBD1 or TRBD2 (5 bases each). The ends were cut back, 5 bases at V and 9 bases at J, with 17 bases in the middle. This CDR3 has 14 amino acids. Germline V lookup: CDR1 SGHTA, CDR2 FQGNSA.

The rearrangement uses TRBV7-2 and TRBJ2-3; D uncertain. Trimming pared 5 bases from V and 8 bases from J, leaving 11 bases between. Germline V gene sequence: CDR1 SGHTA, CDR2 FQGNSA. This CDR3 comprises 12 residues. In nucleotides, the CDR3 is TGTGCCAGCAGCCCCCGGGTGACTACGCAGTATTTT. This codes for CASSPRVTTQYF.

This chain joins TRBV19 and TRBJ1-5; the D is unclear. Deletions cut 3 bases from V and 10 bases from J, with 10 bases between. CDR3 length: 12 amino acids. CDR1 LNHDA and CDR2 SQIVND come from the germline V gene (reference sequence). The CDR3 DNA is TGTGCCAGTAGTATTTCCTTCTTTCCCCAGCATTTT. Amino acid sequence: CASSISFFPQHF. Drawing the rest from reference TRBV19 and TRBJ1-5, the complete variable domain is DGGITQSPKYLFRKEGQNVTLSCEQNLNHDAMYWYRQDPGQGLRLIYYSQIVNDFQKGDIAEGYSVSREKKESFPLTVTSAQKNPTAFYLCASSISFFPQHFGDGTRLSIL.

This chain connects TRBV7-9 to TRBJ1-3, with D maybe TRBD1 (5 bases). There are 15 residues in the CDR3. The V and J ends lost 3 bases and 0 bases respectively, with 9 bases between them. CDR1 and CDR2 from the germline V gene are SEHNR and FQNEAQ (reference sequence). CDR3 DNA sequence: TGTGCCAGCAGCTTGGACACCTTCTCTGGAAACACCATATATTTT. Translated, it gives CASSLDTFSGNTIYF. Using reference TRBV7-9 and TRBJ1-3 for the parts outside the CDR3, the full variable domain is DTGVSQNPRHKITKRGQNVTFRCDPISEHNRLYWYRQTLGQGPEFLTYFQNEAQLEKSRLLSDRFSAERPKGSFSTLEIQRTEQGDSAMYLCASSLDTFSGNTIYFGEGSWLTVV.

V and J are TRBV6-2 or TRBV6-3 and TRBJ1-5; maybe TRBD1 (6 bases). The V end lost 4 bases, the J end lost 3 bases, and 13 bases lay between the germline ends. Germline CDR1 is MNHEY and CDR2 is SVGEGT. The CDR3 sequence is 15 residues long. The CDR3: CASSSGQPSNQPQHF. In DNA, the CDR3 is TGTGCCAGCAGTTCTGGACAGCCCTCCAATCAGCCCCAGCATTTT.

The CDR3 bases are TGTGCCAGCAGTGAATCCCTCAGGAATAACTATGGCTACACCTTC. Its translation is CASSESLRNNYGYTF. The rearrangement joins TRBV2 to TRBJ1-2; D is unresolved. The CDR3 has 15 amino acids. Trimming left V 2 bases short and J 1 base short, with 11 bases between. Germline CDR1 is SNHLY and CDR2 is FYNNEI.

This clone has just one count. The chain carries TRBV28 and TRBJ1-5; D is ambiguous. V lost 7 bases, J lost 1 base, and 14 bases lay in between. CDR1 MDHEN and CDR2 SYDVKM come from the germline V gene. The CDR3 length is 15 residues. The CDR3 is CASNPETASNQPQHF. CDR3 coding DNA: TGTGCCAGCAACCCTGAAACAGCGAGCAATCAGCCCCAGCATTTT.

J is TRBJ2-3 and V is TRBV6-5; no clear D. From germline, CDR1 is MNHEY and CDR2 SVGAGI. V dropped 6 bases and J dropped 5 bases, with 6 bases sitting between them. The CDR3 sequence is 11 residues long. CDR3 loop: CASRILDTQYF. The CDR3 DNA reads as TGTGCCAGCAGGATATTAGATACGCAGTATTTT.

The chain uses TRBV7-9 and TRBJ1-2; no clear D gene. CDR1 and CDR2 from the germline V gene are SEHNR and FQNEAQ (reference sequence). The CDR3 extends over 15 amino acids. The V end lost 2 bases, the J end lost 8 bases, and 18 bases lay between the germline ends. The CDR3 reads CASSLTQRAIDGYTF. Here the CDR3 DNA reads TGTGCCAGCAGCTTAACCCAGCGGGCAATAGACGGCTACACCTTC.

A single count supports this clone. The chain is built from TRBV28 and TRBJ1-4; tentative D call: TRBD1 (6 bases). Looked up from germline, CDR1 is MDHEN and CDR2 is SYDVKM. The ends were cut back, 2 bases at V and 5 bases at J, with 12 bases in the middle. This CDR3 contains 15 residues. The CDR3 bases are TGTGCCAGCAGTTTAAGGACAGCTCTCAATGAAAAACTGTTTTTT. This encodes CASSLRTALNEKLFF.

The V call is TRBV19, the J call TRBJ1-2; perhaps TRBD1 as D (5 bases). Trimming cost V 7 bases and J 0 bases, with 9 bases left between them. This CDR3 is 13 amino acids long. The germline V gene has CDR1 LNHDA and CDR2 SQIVND (reference sequence). The CDR3 nucleotides are TGTGCCAGTATCGACAGTACTAACTATGGCTACACCTTC. It yields the protein CASIDSTNYGYTF.

The chain couples TRBV7-3 to TRBJ2-1, with 7 positions matching TRBD2. Looked up from germline, CDR1 is SGHTA and CDR2 is FQGTGA. The CDR3 loop spans 18 amino acids. V shed 5 bases and J 0 bases; nucleotides not matched to a gene: 13. The CDR3 nucleotides read TGTGCCAGCAGCCCTACGCACCCGGGCGGGAGCTCCTACAATGAGCAGTTCTTC. As protein: CASSPTHPGGSSYNEQFF.

This chain connects TRBV5-6 to TRBJ2-7; TRBD1 matches at 8 bases. Germline V gene lookup returns CDR1 SGHDT and CDR2 YYEEEE. CDR3 length: 13 residues. The junction had 1 base not matched to a gene; V was cut back by 3 bases and J by 2 bases. The CDR3 sequence is CASSWTGTYEQYF. DNA for the CDR3: TGTGCCAGCAGCTGGACAGGGACCTACGAGCAGTACTTC. The whole variable domain, remainder taken from reference TRBV5-6 and TRBJ2-7, is DAGVTQSPTHLIKTRGQQVTLRCSPKSGHDTVSWYQQALGQGPQFIFQYYEEEERQRGNFPDRFSGHQFPNYSSELNVNALLLGDSALYLCASSWTGTYEQYFGPGTRLTVT.

The V call is TRBV18, the J call TRBJ1-6, with unresolved D. The germline gives CDR1 KGHSH, CDR2 LQKENI. The CDR3 has 14 residues. V shed 3 bases and J shed 8 bases, with 11 bases lying between them. CDR3 in DNA: TGTGCCAGCTCACCTCGGGCACCTGATTCACCCCTCCACTTT. It codes for CASSPRAPDSPLHF.